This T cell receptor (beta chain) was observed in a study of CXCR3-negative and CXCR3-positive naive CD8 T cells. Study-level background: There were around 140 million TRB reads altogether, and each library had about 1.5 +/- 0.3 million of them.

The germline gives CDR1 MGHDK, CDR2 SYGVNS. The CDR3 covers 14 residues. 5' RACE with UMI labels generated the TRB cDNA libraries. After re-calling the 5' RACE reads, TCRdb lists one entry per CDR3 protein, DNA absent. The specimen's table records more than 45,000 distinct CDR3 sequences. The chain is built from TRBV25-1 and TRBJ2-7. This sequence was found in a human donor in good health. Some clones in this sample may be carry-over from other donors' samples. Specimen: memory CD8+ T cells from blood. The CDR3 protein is CASSDRLYDHEQYF.